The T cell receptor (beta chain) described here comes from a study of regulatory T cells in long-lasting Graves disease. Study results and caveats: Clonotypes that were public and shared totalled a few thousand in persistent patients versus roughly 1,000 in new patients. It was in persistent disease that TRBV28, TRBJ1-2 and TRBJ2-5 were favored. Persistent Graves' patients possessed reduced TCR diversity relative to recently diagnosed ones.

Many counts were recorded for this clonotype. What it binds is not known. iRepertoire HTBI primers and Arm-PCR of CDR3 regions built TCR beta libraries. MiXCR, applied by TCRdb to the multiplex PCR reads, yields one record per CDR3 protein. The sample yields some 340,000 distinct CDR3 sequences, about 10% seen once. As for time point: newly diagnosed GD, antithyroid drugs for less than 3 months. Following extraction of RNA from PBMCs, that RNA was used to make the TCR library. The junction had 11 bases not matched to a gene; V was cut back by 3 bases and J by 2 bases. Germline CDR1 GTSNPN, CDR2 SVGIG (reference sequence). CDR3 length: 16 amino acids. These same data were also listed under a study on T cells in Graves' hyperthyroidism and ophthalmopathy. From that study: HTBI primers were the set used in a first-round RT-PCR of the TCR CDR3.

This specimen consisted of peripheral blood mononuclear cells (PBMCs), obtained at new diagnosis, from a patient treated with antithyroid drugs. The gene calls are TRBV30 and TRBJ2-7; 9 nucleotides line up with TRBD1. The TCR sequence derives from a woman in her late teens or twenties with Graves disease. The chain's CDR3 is CAWRSWTGATPYEQYF. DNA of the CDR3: TGTGCCTGGAGGAGCTGGACAGGGGCAACCCCCTACGAGCAGTACTTC. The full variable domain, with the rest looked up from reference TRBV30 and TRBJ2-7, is SQTIHQWPATLVQPVGSPLSLECTVEGTSNPNLYWYRQAAGRGLQLLFYSVGIGQISSEVPQNLSASRPQDRQFILSSKKLLLSDSGFYLCAWRSWTGATPYEQYFGPGTRLTVT.